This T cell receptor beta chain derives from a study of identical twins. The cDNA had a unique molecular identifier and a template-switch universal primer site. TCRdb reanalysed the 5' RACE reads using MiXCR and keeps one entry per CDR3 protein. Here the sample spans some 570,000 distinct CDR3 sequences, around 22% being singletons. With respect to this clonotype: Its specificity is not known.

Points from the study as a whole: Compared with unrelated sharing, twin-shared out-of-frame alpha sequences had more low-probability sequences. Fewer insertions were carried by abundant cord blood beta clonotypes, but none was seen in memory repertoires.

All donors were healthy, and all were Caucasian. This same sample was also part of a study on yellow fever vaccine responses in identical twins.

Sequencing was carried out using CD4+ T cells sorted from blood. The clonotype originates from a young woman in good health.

The DNA for the CDR3 is TGCGCCAGCAGCTCGGAAGGACAGGGGAAAGAGACCCAGTACTTC. Its translation is CASSSEGQGKETQYF. The chain carries TRBV5-1 and TRBJ2-5; TRBD1 matches 9 bases. The J segment lost 3 bases and the V segment lost 3 bases, leaving 6 bases of the junction unmatched. Germline V lookup: CDR1 SGHRS, CDR2 YFSETQ. The CDR3 has 15 amino acids.